This is a list of T cell receptor beta chains from one sample in a study of blood T cells in healthy people across ages. TCRdb re-called the 5' RACE reads with MiXCR, one entry per CDR3 protein. The top ten clones hold around 37% of a sample with approximately 690,000 distinct CDR3 sequences, about 53% of them seen once. What was sequenced was blood. These receptors came from a man in his 60s in good health. The CDR3 runs from the conserved cysteine through the conserved F or W. The D gene is left open where the match is weak. Clone size is stated in some rows and not others, as once, few, many or a class when expanded.

j_gene,v_gene,d_gene,abundance,CDR3nt,CDR3aa
TRBJ1-6,TRBV15,TRBD1,NA,TGTGCCACCAGCAATTTCGACAGGGGTAATTCACCCCTCCACTTT,CATSNFDRGNSPLHF
TRBJ2-5,TRBV7-9,TRBD2,few,TGTGCCAGCAGCAGACTAGCGGGGCTGGAGACCCAGTACTTC,CASSRLAGLETQYF
TRBJ1-6,TRBV7-2,NA,NA,TGTGCCAGTACCCGAGGCCAATCACCCCTCCACTTT,CASTRGQSPLHF
TRBJ2-4,TRBV12-3/TRBV12-4,NA,NA,TGTGCCAGCAGTTCGCCAGGGAAAAACATTCAGTACTTC,CASSSPGKNIQYF
TRBJ1-5,TRBV12-3/TRBV12-4,NA,NA,TGTGCCAGCAGTGCCCGGGATCTAATAAATAGCAATCAGCCCCAGCATTTT,CASSARDLINSNQPQHF
TRBJ1-1,TRBV3-1,NA,NA,TGTGCCAGCAGCCACCGGGGGGAGGCTTTCTTT,CASSHRGEAFF
TRBJ1-2,TRBV4-1,NA,NA,TGCGCCAGCAGCCAAGAAACCAGCAGAGCTAACTATGGCTGCACCTTC,CASSQETSRANYGCTF
TRBJ1-2,TRBV6-6,TRBD1,once,TGTGCCAGCAGTGCGAGGACAGGGAGAGGCTACACCTTC,CASSARTGRGYTF
TRBJ2-7,TRBV5-1,TRBD2,few,TGCGCCAGCAGCCGGGTCGGGGGGAGTTACGAGCAGTACTTC,CASSRVGGSYEQYF
TRBJ1-2,TRBV20-1,TRBD1,NA,TGCAGTGTCAGGACAGGAAATGGCTACACCTTC,CSVRTGNGYTF
TRBJ1-1,TRBV6-5,TRBD1,NA,TGTGCCAGCCGGACAGGGAGCACTGAAGCTTTCTTT,CASRTGSTEAFF
TRBJ2-7,TRBV20-1,TRBD2,NA,TGCAGTGCTAGTTCGCGGACTAGCGGGGCAAGCTCCTACGAGCAGTACTTC,CSASSRTSGASSYEQYF
TRBJ2-7,TRBV4-1,NA,NA,TGCGCCAGCAGCCAAGACCCACTAGCTCGGGAGCAGTACTTC,CASSQDPLAREQYF
TRBJ2-7,TRBV5-1,TRBD2,NA,TGCGCCAGCAGCCTTACCGGGACTAGCGGGAGATCCTCCTACGAGCAGTACTTC,CASSLTGTSGRSSYEQYF
TRBJ2-7,TRBV20-1,TRBD1,NA,TGCAGTGCTAGGGCCGGGACAGACTACGAGCAGTACTTC,CSARAGTDYEQYF
TRBJ1-2,TRBV20-1,NA,NA,TGCAGTGCTAGAGTTGGGGACGGGACTTATGGCTACACCTTC,CSARVGDGTYGYTF
TRBJ2-7,TRBV5-1,NA,NA,TGCGCCAGCAGCGAGGACAGCTTCTTCTACGAGCAGTACTTC,CASSEDSFFYEQYF
TRBJ2-7,TRBV20-1,TRBD1,few,TGCAGTGCTGCCGGGGACAGAAGCTACGAGCAGTACTTC,CSAAGDRSYEQYF
TRBJ2-7,TRBV6-5,TRBD2,NA,TGTGCCAGCAGTTACTCGAGGGTAGCGGGTCTCCTCTACGAGCAGTACTTC,CASSYSRVAGLLYEQYF
TRBJ2-3,TRBV4-1,NA,NA,TGCGCCAGCAGCCAAGATACCGCCCGACTTGCGGGAAGGGGGGATACGCAGTATTTT,CASSQDTARLAGRGDTQYF
TRBJ1-2,TRBV7-9,TRBD1,few,TGTGCCAGCAGCAAAGGGACAGGGGCTATGTCATATGGCTACACCTTC,CASSKGTGAMSYGYTF
TRBJ2-1,TRBV4-1,TRBD2,few,TGCGCCAGCAGCCAAGGCAGTCGGGGGGCCTACAATGAGCAGTTCTTC,CASSQGSRGAYNEQFF
TRBJ2-5,TRBV9,TRBD1,few,TGTGCCAGCAGCGTAGACAGGGGTCCGGGTGAGACCCAGTACTTC,CASSVDRGPGETQYF
TRBJ2-5,TRBV2,NA,few,TGTGCCAGCACCCGGGGAGGCGCCCCTATCGAGACCCAGTACTTC,CASTRGGAPIETQYF
TRBJ1-2,TRBV25-1,NA,NA,TGTGCCAGCAGTGACGATACGGGGTATGGCTACACCTTC,CASSDDTGYGYTF
TRBJ1-4,TRBV6-1,NA,NA,TGTGCCAGCAACAGGACCCCTAATGAAAAACTGTTTTTT,CASNRTPNEKLFF
TRBJ2-1,TRBV5-6,NA,NA,TGTGCCAGCAGCCAACTGGCCGGGTCTTCAACGGGGAATGAGCAGTTCTTC,CASSQLAGSSTGNEQFF
TRBJ2-1,TRBV20-1,TRBD2,NA,TGCAGTGCAACAAGAAGCGGGGGACTAGGGTCCGAGCAGTTCTTC,CSATRSGGLGSEQFF
TRBJ2-1,TRBV5-1,NA,few,TGCGCCAGCAGCTTCCTAGGTCGTGAGCAGTTCTTC,CASSFLGREQFF
TRBJ2-3,TRBV28,NA,NA,TGTGCCAGCAGTCTTAAGAGATATTCCACAGATACGCAGTATTTT,CASSLKRYSTDTQYF
TRBJ2-1,TRBV4-1,TRBD1,NA,TGCGCCAGCAGCCAGCCGGGACAGGGGGCGGGTGAGCAGTTCTTC,CASSQPGQGAGEQFF
TRBJ2-5,TRBV28,TRBD1,NA,TGTGCCGGCAGTTTACCTGGACAGGGGGCCCTTAAGACCCAGTACTTC,CAGSLPGQGALKTQYF
TRBJ2-5,TRBV6-1,TRBD2,NA,TGTGCCAGCAGTGATCGACTAGCGGGGGGCCTCGACCAAGAGACCCAGTACTTC,CASSDRLAGGLDQETQYF
TRBJ2-7,TRBV5-1,TRBD2,NA,TGCGCCAGCAGCCGGGGGGGTACTCTCGCCTACGAGCAGTACTTC,CASSRGGTLAYEQYF
TRBJ2-6,TRBV12-3/TRBV12-4,NA,NA,TGTGCCAGCAGCCCATTAGACTCTGGGGCCAACGTCCTGACTTTC,CASSPLDSGANVLTF
TRBJ2-5,TRBV10-3,NA,few,TGTGCCATCAGTGAGGTAGGGGCCACCCAAGAGACCCAGTACTTC,CAISEVGATQETQYF
TRBJ2-1,TRBV19,TRBD1,few,TGTGCCAGTTTGGACAGGGGAGGGTCGAATGAGCAGTTCTTC,CASLDRGGSNEQFF
TRBJ2-5,TRBV3-1,TRBD2,NA,TGTGCCAGCATTAATAGCGGGGGAGGTTATGAGACCCAGTACTTC,CASINSGGGYETQYF
TRBJ2-3,TRBV5-1,NA,NA,TGTGCCAGCAGTTTGACAGCCGATACGCAGTATTTT,CASSLTADTQYF
TRBJ2-2,TRBV12-3/TRBV12-4,NA,NA,TGTGTCAGCAGTTTTTTCTCCGGGACTGGAACCGGGGAGCTGTTTTTT,CVSSFFSGTGTGELFF
TRBJ2-7,TRBV2,TRBD1,NA,TGTGCCAGCAGTGAAACGGTGACAGGGCAAAACGTCTACGAGCAGTACTTC,CASSETVTGQNVYEQYF
TRBJ2-7,TRBV3-1,TRBD1,NA,TGTGCCAGCAGCCCCTCGGGACAGGGGCTCTACGAGCAGTACTTC,CASSPSGQGLYEQYF
TRBJ2-5,TRBV5-5,NA,NA,TGTGCCAGCAGCTGGCCCCGCAACAGGAACCCCCAAGAGACCCAGTACTTC,CASSWPRNRNPQETQYF
TRBJ2-7,TRBV7-6,TRBD2,NA,TGTGCCAGCAGCTTAGTTCCCGCGGTAGCGGGGGACTCCTACGGGCAGTACTTC,CASSLVPAVAGDSYGQYF
TRBJ2-3,TRBV6-6,NA,NA,TGTGCCAGCACTTTTACAGGCTCCACAGATACGCAGTATTTT,CASTFTGSTDTQYF
TRBJ1-2,TRBV20-1,TRBD1,NA,TGCAGTGCTAGAGATCCCGGACAGGGGCTGAGGGGGGACTATGGCTACACCTTC,CSARDPGQGLRGDYGYTF
TRBJ2-5,TRBV11-2,NA,few,TGTGCCAGCAGCCTGGGACTCCTCAAAGAGGAGACCCAGTACTTC,CASSLGLLKEETQYF
TRBJ2-3,TRBV29-1,TRBD2,once,TGCAGCGTTGACTCACTAGCGGGGGGTAGCACAGATACGCAGTATTTT,CSVDSLAGGSTDTQYF
TRBJ2-5,TRBV15,NA,NA,TGTGCCACCGGCAGATATCAAGAGACCCAGTACTTC,CATGRYQETQYF
TRBJ2-5,TRBV27,TRBD1,NA,TGTGCCAGCAGTTCCCCCTCAACAGGGGTAGGGACCCAGTACTTC,CASSSPSTGVGTQYF
TRBJ1-4,TRBV28,TRBD1,once,TGTGCCAGCAGTTTCTCACCGGGACAGAATAATGAAAAACTGTTTTTT,CASSFSPGQNNEKLFF
TRBJ1-4,TRBV24-1,TRBD1,NA,TGTGCCACCAGTGAGCACAGGGGGCGCGCCGGTGAAAAACTGTTTTTT,CATSEHRGRAGEKLFF
TRBJ2-1,TRBV4-2,TRBD2,few,TGTGCCAGCAGCCAAGATTCGAGCGGGGGGGCCGAGGGGAATGAGCAGTTCTTC,CASSQDSSGGAEGNEQFF
TRBJ2-7,TRBV12-3/TRBV12-4,NA,few,TGTGCCAGCAGCTTCGGCACCACCTACGAGCAGTACTTC,CASSFGTTYEQYF
TRBJ2-3,TRBV28,TRBD2,NA,TGTGCCAGCAGTTCCTACGGGGGGGGCACAGATACGCAGTATTTT,CASSSYGGGTDTQYF
TRBJ2-3,TRBV29-1,TRBD2,NA,TGCAGCGTTGGAGGGGCGGGGGTCGGCACAGATACGCAGTATTTT,CSVGGAGVGTDTQYF
TRBJ2-1,TRBV7-2,NA,NA,TGTGCCAGCGGGACGGAAAGGGGTTTCTACAATGAGCAGTTCTTC,CASGTERGFYNEQFF
TRBJ1-6,TRBV28,TRBD1,NA,TGTGCTAGCAGCCTGGACAGGGGCTATAATTCACCCCTCCACTTT,CASSLDRGYNSPLHF
TRBJ2-7,TRBV27,NA,NA,TGTGCCAGCAGTTTCGGCATCGCCTACGAGCAGTACTTC,CASSFGIAYEQYF
TRBJ1-6,TRBV2,NA,NA,TGTGCCAGCAGTGAAGGTCAAGACAAATCTCGTAATTCACCCCTCCACTTT,CASSEGQDKSRNSPLHF